The clone carrying this TCR beta chain was picked up many times. Researchers took RNA transcripts and amplified the TCR beta CDR3 regions from them. Primed by the HTBI set, a first-round RT-PCR was run on the TCR CDR3. TCRdb re-called the multiplex PCR reads with MiXCR, one entry per CDR3 protein. The profile shows hundreds of thousands of distinct CDR3 sequences, about a sixth of them singletons. This sample is drawn from a study of T cells in Graves' hyperthyroidism and ophthalmopathy. This CDR3 spans 17 amino acids. Deletions cut 2 bases from V and 10 bases from J, with 24 bases between. From germline, CDR1 is SGHVS and CDR2 FQNEAQ.

The rearrangement links TRBV7-8 to TRBJ2-1; tentatively, D is TRBD2 (6 bases). Sequenced input: blood. This receptor was taken from a young woman with Graves' hyperthyroidism. Here the CDR3 DNA reads TGTGCCAGCAGCTTAATCGGTACGGGAGCCTACATGGGGGAGCAGTTCTTC. This sequence encodes CASSLIGTGAYMGEQFF.